The T cell receptor beta chain under discussion was sequenced for a study of blood T cell repertoires in COVID-19. The germline CDR1 and CDR2 sequences are SGDLS and YYNGEE. V was pared by 5 bases and J by 2 bases, with 6 bases of the junction left unmatched. The CDR3 covers 15 residues. Data came from immunoSEQ multiplex PCR; TCRdb stores just in-frame clones and leaves some out. The data contain 65,000 to 75,000 clones, roughly nine tenths of them seen just once; the ten biggest clones take up around 5.2%. The sequence came from a woman between 45 and 65 years old with active COVID-19. Sequenced material: peripheral blood. V gene TRBV9 combines with J gene TRBJ2-2; 7 positions agree with TRBD2. The CDR3 sequence is CASSASGSNTGELFF. The CDR3 bases are TGTGCCAGCAGTGCTAGCGGTTCTAACACCGGGGAGCTGTTTTTT.